The following is a T cell receptor (beta chain) sequence with its context. Its cognate antigen is unknown. The data originate from a study of identical twins. The CDR3 has 11 amino acids. V was clipped by 3 bases and J by 7 bases, with 6 bases between them. Study findings and constraints: Twins showed weaker excess sharing in their beta out-of-frame sequences.

TCRdb ran MiXCR on the 5' RACE reads and lists one entry per CDR3 protein. The repertoire consists of fewer than 250,000 distinct CDR3 sequences, with 7.5% occurring once and the leading ten covering approximately 5.4%. The data were also submitted as part of a second study, on yellow fever vaccine responses in identical twins. That source reports: The authors reported partly convergent, partly personalized vaccine responses in identical twins.

This clonotype was sampled from a woman between 18 and 29 years old in good health. J is TRBJ1-1 and V is TRBV12-3 or TRBV12-4; no reliable D call. Source material: CD8+ T cells sorted from blood. CDR3 DNA sequence: TGTGCCAGCAGTTTGCAGAGTGAAGCTTTCTTT. Protein product: CASSLQSEAFF.